Listed below are T cell receptor beta chains from one sample, sequenced in a study of CD8+CD57+ T cells in acquired aplastic anemia. MiXCR, run by TCRdb on the reads, gives a single entry per CDR3 protein. The sample includes 150,000 to 200,000 distinct CDR3 sequences, 55% to 70% of them seen just once. The sample was sorted CD4+, CD8+, or CD8+CD57+ T cells (not recorded which) from PBMCs. These receptors were obtained from a human donor with severe aplastic anemia or a healthy control (not recorded which). Both conserved end residues are part of each CDR3. A D gene is named only where the DNA matches it firmly. Rows may omit the clone size; those that give it use once, few, many or a size class.

TRBJ1-6 | - | TRBV7-3 | - | CASSEWGGSPLHF | TGTGCCAGCAGCGAGTGGGGTGGTTCACCCCTCCACTTT
TRBJ2-5 | - | TRBV7-9 | TRBD1 | CASSSGTGDQGTQYF | TGTGCCAGCAGTTCAGGGACAGGGGACCAAGGGACCCAGTACTTC
TRBJ2-7 | many | TRBV2 | TRBD2 | CASLAGLAFEQYF | TGTGCCAGCCTGGCTGGACTAGCCTTCGAGCAGTACTTC
TRBJ1-2 | once | TRBV4-2 | TRBD1 | CASSQGTGGSYGYTF | TGTGCCAGCAGCCAAGGGACAGGGGGAAGCTATGGCTACACCTTC
TRBJ1-3 | many | TRBV19 | - | CASSQSGNTIYF | TGTGCCAGTAGTCAATCTGGAAACACCATATATTTT
TRBJ2-2 | - | TRBV2 | - | CASSEQVTNTGELFF | TGTGCCAGCAGTGAACAGGTTACGAACACCGGGGAGCTGTTTTTT
TRBJ2-5 | - | TRBV19 | TRBD2 | CASRPTSGRETQYF | TGTGCCAGTAGACCCACTAGCGGGAGAGAGACCCAGTACTTC
TRBJ2-5 | - | TRBV24-1 | - | CATSVGETQYF | TGTGCCACCAGTGTTGGGGAGACCCAGTACTTC
TRBJ1-2 | - | TRBV6-5 | TRBD1 | CASTPTGATYGYTF | TGTGCCAGCACTCCTACAGGGGCCACCTATGGCTACACCTTC
TRBJ1-1 | - | TRBV11-3 | - | CASSSPPGNTEAFF | TGTGCCAGCAGCTCCCCCCCAGGGAACACTGAAGCTTTCTTT
TRBJ2-5 | - | TRBV7-8 | - | CASSSSPGPSAPETQYF | TGTGCCAGCAGCTCTAGCCCCGGACCTAGCGCTCCGGAGACCCAGTACTTC
TRBJ2-7 | - | TRBV20-1 | TRBD1 | CSASFWDRGFYEQYF | TGCAGTGCTAGTTTCTGGGACAGGGGATTCTACGAGCAGTACTTC
TRBJ2-3 | - | TRBV20-1 | TRBD2 | CSAAALAGGTDTQYF | TGCAGTGCTGCCGCACTAGCGGGGGGCACAGATACGCAGTATTTT
TRBJ2-1 | - | TRBV7-9 | TRBD2 | CASSLQASGSGEQFF | TGTGCCAGCAGCTTACAAGCTAGCGGGAGTGGTGAGCAGTTCTTC
TRBJ1-2 | - | TRBV10-3 | TRBD1 | CAISADRVGINGYTF | TGTGCCATCAGTGCCGACAGGGTCGGTATTAATGGCTACACCTTC
TRBJ2-7 | - | TRBV6-1 | - | CASSQGLNEQYF | TGTGCCAGCAGTCAGGGTCTCAACGAGCAGTACTTC
TRBJ1-5 | - | TRBV20-1 | TRBD1 | CSANDGTEHQPQHF | TGCAGTGCTAACGACGGGACAGAACATCAGCCCCAGCATTTT
TRBJ1-2 | - | TRBV12-3/TRBV12-4 | - | CASSSRRINYGYTF | TGTGCCAGCAGTTCCCGGAGGATTAACTATGGCTACACCTTC
TRBJ2-5 | - | TRBV29-1 | - | CSVDLSSETQYF | TGCAGCGTTGATTTGTCCAGCGAGACCCAGTACTTC
TRBJ2-3 | - | TRBV14 | TRBD1 | CASSLGQGGVFTDTQYF | TGTGCCAGCAGCCTGGGACAGGGGGGGGTGTTCACAGATACGCAGTATTTT
TRBJ2-7 | - | TRBV25-1 | - | CASSDGGLYEQYF | TGTGCCAGCAGTGATGGGGGCCTCTACGAGCAGTACTTC
TRBJ2-7 | - | TRBV29-1 | - | CSVGSGRAGQYF | TGCAGCGTTGGGAGCGGACGGGCCGGGCAGTACTTC
TRBJ1-2 | - | TRBV10-3 | - | CAISDGGLGGYTF | TGTGCCATCAGTGATGGGGGCTTAGGTGGCTACACCTTC
TRBJ2-7 | - | TRBV14 | - | CASSPGSGYEQYF | TGTGCCAGCAGCCCAGGGTCGGGGTACGAGCAGTACTTC
TRBJ2-2 | - | TRBV7-9 | - | CASSQDGGKAGELFF | TGTGCCAGCAGCCAAGATGGGGGAAAAGCGGGGGAGCTGTTTTTT
TRBJ2-5 | many | TRBV11-2 | TRBD1 | CASSLGVQGALGETQYF | TGTGCCAGCAGCTTAGGGGTGCAGGGGGCCCTTGGGGAGACCCAGTACTTC
TRBJ2-7 | - | TRBV20-1 | - | CSAYLAEAYEQYF | TGCAGTGCTTATTTAGCGGAGGCCTACGAGCAGTACTTC
TRBJ2-5 | - | TRBV7-6 | - | CASSTWERETQYF | TGTGCCAGCAGCACCTGGGAGCGGGAGACCCAGTACTTC
TRBJ1-4 | - | TRBV4-1 | - | CASSQAGWGGEKLFF | TGCGCCAGCAGCCAGGCTGGTTGGGGAGGTGAAAAACTGTTTTTT
TRBJ2-1 | once | TRBV7-2 | TRBD2 | CASSYGGDNEQFF | TGTGCCAGCAGCTACGGGGGGGACAATGAGCAGTTCTTC
TRBJ1-2 | - | TRBV6-2/TRBV6-3 | - | CASSNLRWGSNYGYTF | TGTGCCAGCAGTAACCTCCGCTGGGGCTCTAACTATGGCTACACCTTC